The 8 T cell receptor beta chains below all came from one sample that was sequenced in a study of vaccination and CD4 T cells after COVID-19 (dated by TCRdb to 2022 to 2024). This specimen's treatment or condition label, interpreted: approximately 10-day PBMC culture with coronavirus spike peptide pools or control peptides (ViraFEST assay). These TCRs are of unknown antigen specificity. The protocol used for the library was PCR. The reads were generated on an Illumina iSeq 100. TCR sequencing of DNA from cultured CD4+ T cells used the Oncomine TCR Beta short-read assay at the Johns Hopkins FTIC core. TCRdb applied fastp at Q25 and MiXCR to the public reads, then kept only in-frame beta chains. A single entry per CDR3 protein holds the most common genes and DNA from its merged rows. Recorded for this sample are 9,500 to 15,000 distinct CDR3 sequences; roughly 50% of them occurred a single time. The ten top clones hold about a sixth of the sample.

The specimen comprised cultured CD4+ T cells from blood, sampled after SARS-CoV-2 vaccination. These receptors were collected from a human donor with COVID-19.

A few counts support this clonotype. This sequence joins TRBV20-1 and TRBJ1-5; maybe TRBD1 (5 bases). Trimming left V 4 bases short and J 2 bases short, with 9 bases between. CDR3 size: 13 residues. Germline assignment: CDR1 DFQATT and CDR2 SNEGSKA (reference sequence). The CDR3 reads CSAIGDGNQPQHF. Written as DNA, the CDR3 is TGCAGTGCTATAGGGGATGGCAATCAGCCCCAGCATTTT.

This clonotype was seen a handful of times. The V gene is TRBV20-1, the J gene TRBJ2-1, with unresolved D. Germline V gene lookup returns CDR1 DFQATT and CDR2 SNEGSKA (reference sequence). This CDR3 spans 11 amino acids. The V end lost 5 bases, the J end lost 8 bases, and 10 bases lay between the germline ends. CDR3 nucleotides: TGCAGTGCTCCTACCCGGCATGAGCAGTTCTTC. Amino acid sequence: CSAPTRHEQFF.

This chain links TRBV20-1 with TRBJ1-5; D uncertain. V gave up 6 bases and J gave up 0 bases, with 9 bases separating them. The V gene's germline CDR1 is DFQATT and CDR2 SNEGSKA (reference sequence). The CDR3 loop spans 13 amino acids. CDR3 sequence (DNA): TGCAGTGCCCGTAGGATTAGCAATCAGCCCCAGCATTTT. Protein sequence: CSARRISNQPQHF.

The V gene is TRBV7-2, the J gene TRBJ1-5; D remains ambiguous. Trimming took off 0 bases at V and 0 bases at J, with 6 bases between the two ends. The germline gives CDR1 SGHTA, CDR2 FQGNSA. This CDR3 is 15 amino acids long. CDR3 bases: TGTGCCAGCAGCTTAGCCCACTATAGCAATCAGCCCCAGCATTTT. Encoded protein: CASSLAHYSNQPQHF.

The chain links TRBV12-5 to TRBJ2-5; 10 positions agree with TRBD2. Germline V gene sequence: CDR1 LGHNT, CDR2 FRNRAP. Germline trimming cut 5 bases from V and 2 bases from J; bases unmatched to any gene: 5. The CDR3 is made up of 15 amino acids. The CDR3 spells CASGVPGLAQETQYF. The CDR3 DNA follows: TGTGCTAGTGGTGTGCCGGGACTAGCGCAAGAGACCCAGTACTTC.

The chain links TRBV30 to TRBJ2-5; weak D call: TRBD2 (6 bases). Trimming removed 5 bases from V and 5 bases from J, with 6 bases in between. This CDR3 contains 10 residues. The germline V gene encodes CDR1 GTSNPN and CDR2 SVGIG (reference sequence). The CDR3 DNA is TGTGCCTGGGGAGGGGAGACCCAGTACTTC. Residues: CAWGGETQYF.

This chain uses TRBV9 with TRBJ2-7; 10 bases align to TRBD1. V lost 5 bases and J lost 12; bases outside the gene matches: 17. Germline-derived CDR1 and CDR2 are SGDLS and YYNGEE. The CDR3 totals 15 residues. CDR3 loop: CASSEGQGEAEDRYF. The CDR3 region has the DNA TGTGCCAGCAGTGAAGGACAGGGGGAGGCCGAAGATCGGTACTTC.

This sequence joins TRBV6-1 and TRBJ1-6; D is ambiguous. With 6 bases removed from V and 7 bases from J, the gap between germline ends came to 10 bases. Germline V lookup: CDR1 MNHNS, CDR2 SASEGT. The CDR3 is 13 amino acids. The CDR3 DNA follows: TGTGCCAGCAGGAGGTCGGGCAATTCACCCCTCCACTTT. This encodes CASRRSGNSPLHF.